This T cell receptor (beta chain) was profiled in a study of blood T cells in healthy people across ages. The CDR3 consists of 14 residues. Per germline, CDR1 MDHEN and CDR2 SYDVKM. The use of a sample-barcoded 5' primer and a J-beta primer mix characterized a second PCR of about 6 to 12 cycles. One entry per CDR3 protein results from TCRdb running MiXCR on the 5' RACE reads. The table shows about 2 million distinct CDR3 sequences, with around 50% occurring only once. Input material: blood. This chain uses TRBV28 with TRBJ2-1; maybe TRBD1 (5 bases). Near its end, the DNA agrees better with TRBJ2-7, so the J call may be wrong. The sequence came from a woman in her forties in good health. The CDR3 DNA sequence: TGTGCCAGCAGTTTTAGGGGCGAGTACTACGAGCAGTACTTC. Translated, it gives CASSFRGEYYEQYF.